This T cell receptor beta chain stems from a study of beta chain features in type 1 diabetes. Broader study findings: Whether TCRB rearrangement is influenced by HLA type was left unresolved in this analysis. When VDJ junctions were examined, type 1 diabetes patients showed fewer insertions and more deletions. TCRB CDR3s were moderately but significantly shorter in Type 1 diabetes patients in all four CD4+ subsets.

Every isolated RNA sample was fully reverse transcribed, so sequencing captured expressed TCRB transcripts. Sequenced by immunoSEQ multiplex PCR; TCRdb stores in-frame clones only, minus some. The repertoire consists of about 220,000 clones, with about a tenth occurring once and the leading ten covering approximately 1.3%. The V gene's germline CDR1 is GTSNPN and CDR2 SVGIG (reference sequence). After removal of 1 base from V and 9 bases from J, the junction contained 16 bases not matched to a gene. CDR3 length equals 17 residues. Every donor provided one heparinised blood draw, which averaged about 120 mL. This clone was picked up a small number of times. What it binds is not known.

This TCR came from a man aged 18 to 29 in good health. Sequencing was performed on central memory CD4+ T cells from blood. The V gene is TRBV30, the J gene TRBJ2-1, with TRBD2 identical over 9 bases. As DNA, the CDR3 is TGTGCCTGGAGTGGACTCCTCGGGGCGGGAGGGCTCGGTGAGCAGTTCTTC. Translation gives CAWSGLLGAGGLGEQFF.